This T cell receptor beta chain was recorded in a study of blood T cell repertoires in COVID-19. This clone occurred once. In the original processing: Amplification with reference gene primers provided the estimates of nucleated cell counts. The repertoire was sequenced with immunoSEQ multiplex PCR; TCRdb's copy has only in-frame clones and lacks some. V, J and clone size were drawn from that table, and D and trimming were deduced from the DNA. This sample yields 200,000 or so clones, of which approximately 84% are seen a single time; around 7.5% belongs to the top ten. This receptor was taken from a man aged 35 to 55 who had recovered from COVID-19. The specimen was PBMCs or T cells enriched from blood (not recorded which).

CDR3 sequence reads: CASSIDGGAGEQFF. The CDR3 region has the DNA TGTGCCAGTAGTATAGATGGCGGGGCGGGTGAGCAGTTCTTC. V usage is TRBV19 and J usage is TRBJ2-1; D perhaps matches TRBD2 (6 bases). Trimming removed 0 bases from V and 9 bases from J, with 12 bases in between. Looked up from germline, CDR1 is LNHDA and CDR2 is SQIVND (reference sequence). This CDR3 comprises 14 residues.